This T cell receptor (beta chain) was sequenced in a study of blood T cell repertoires in COVID-19. Study at large: Acute and convalescent COVID-19 samples came from the United States, Italy and Spain.

V was clipped by 3 bases and J by 4 bases; unmatched bases: 9. The CDR3 spans 19 residues. The germline V gene encodes CDR1 LGHNA and CDR2 YSLEER. The protocol was immunoSEQ multiplex PCR, while the TCRdb copy is restricted to in-frame clones and leaves out a portion. The top ten hold about 3% of the sample, which has about 160,000 clones, under 80% seen once. The TCR was taken from a man between 65 and 80 years old with acute or convalescent COVID-19. Input material: peripheral blood. This rearrangement joins TRBV4-3 to TRBJ2-1; 16 bases agree with TRBD2. CDR3 loop: CASSHPPGLAGGKYNEQFF. Here the CDR3 DNA reads TGCGCCAGCAGCCATCCCCCGGGACTAGCGGGGGGGAAATACAATGAGCAGTTCTTC.